One T cell receptor (beta chain) is described in this entry. This record belongs to a study of blood T cell repertoires in COVID-19. Germline loops: CDR1 LGHNA, CDR2 YNFKEQ. V lost 10 bases to trimming and J lost 0 bases, with 14 bases between them. The CDR3 has 14 residues. Clones were sequenced by immunoSEQ multiplex PCR, and TCRdb holds only the in-frame ones, with some missing. The data hold 37,000 or so clones, with roughly nine tenths observed a single time. This clonotype originated in a human donor in a cohort sampled during active COVID-19. Sequenced input: peripheral blood. The genes are TRBV4-2 and TRBJ2-3; D not certain. Here the CDR3 reads CANLTGESTDTQYF. The CDR3 DNA reads TGTGCCAACCTTACTGGAGAAAGCACAGATACGCAGTATTTT.